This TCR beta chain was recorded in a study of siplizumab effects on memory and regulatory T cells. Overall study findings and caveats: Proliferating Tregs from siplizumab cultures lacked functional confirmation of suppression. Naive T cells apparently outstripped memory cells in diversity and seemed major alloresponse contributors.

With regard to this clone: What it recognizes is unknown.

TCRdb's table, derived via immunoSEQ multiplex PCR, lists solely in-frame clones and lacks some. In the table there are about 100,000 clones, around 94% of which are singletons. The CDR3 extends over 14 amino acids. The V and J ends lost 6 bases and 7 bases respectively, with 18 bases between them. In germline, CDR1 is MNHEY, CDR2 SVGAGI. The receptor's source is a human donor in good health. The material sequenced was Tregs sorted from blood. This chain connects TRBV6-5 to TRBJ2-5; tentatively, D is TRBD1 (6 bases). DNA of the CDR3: TGTGCCAGCAGGTCCACCGGGCCAGGGGCGACCCAGTACTTC. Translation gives CASRSTGPGATQYF.